The source of this T cell receptor beta chain is a study of control samples from healthy donors and cancer patients. Libraries were prepared by immunoSEQ multiplex PCR; TCRdb keeps only in-frame clonotypes and omits some of them. Here the sample spans about 120,000 clones, over 75% being singletons. This clonotype originated in a man aged 40-55 years in good health. The specimen sequenced was blood.

The CDR3 sequence: CASSQVPGEGGNTIYF. The CDR3 bases are TGTGCCAGCAGCCAAGTCCCCGGGGAGGGTGGAAACACCATATATTTT. The rearrangement links TRBV3-1 (or the pseudogene TRBV3-2) to TRBJ1-3; D is unresolved. V shed 1 base and J shed 3 bases, with 13 bases lying between them. CDR1 is LGHDT and CDR2 is YNNKEL in the germline V gene (reference sequence). The CDR3 length is 16 residues.